The present entry profiles one T cell receptor (beta chain) with its context. CDR1 and CDR2 from the germline V gene are LGHNA and YSLEER. V lost 0 bases and J 6 bases, leaving 11 bases between the germline ends. The CDR3 covers 15 residues. This sample was included in a study of blood T cells in healthy people across ages. The authors ran a second PCR of roughly 6 to 11 cycles using a sample-barcoded 5' primer and a J-beta primer mix. MiXCR, run by TCRdb on the 5' RACE reads, gives a single entry per CDR3 protein. In the table there are 1.5 million to 2 million distinct CDR3 sequences, around half of which are singletons.

What was sequenced was blood. This receptor was identified in a middle-aged woman in good health. The V gene is TRBV4-3, the J gene TRBJ1-4, with D unresolved. CDR3 DNA sequence: TGCGCCAGCAGCCAAGAGCGGTTAGTTTATGAAAAACTGTTTTTT. Its translation is CASSQERLVYEKLFF.